Here is one TCR beta chain with its context. Its cognate antigen is unknown. The data were obtained in a study of PD-1 blockade in classical Hodgkin lymphoma. The table came from immunoSEQ multiplex PCR; TCRdb's copy has only in-frame clones and leaves some out. In the table there are around 10,000 clones, roughly 76% of which are singletons. Germline V gene lookup returns CDR1 SGHTA and CDR2 FQGNSA. The CDR3 totals 15 residues. Trimming stripped 1 base from V and 3 bases from J, with 13 bases between. Relapse was seen in all patients after autologous stem cell transplantation, and brentuximab vedotin exposure was variable. Broader study findings: According to reports, newly diagnosed patients had lower baseline TCR diversity than healthy donors, and relapsed/refractory patients had lower baseline TCR diversity still. Why repertoires differed is undefined; disease activity or prior therapy possibly contributed. Patients with a complete response exhibited baseline diversity comparable to newly diagnosed patients.

The chain employs TRBV7-2 and TRBJ2-7; the D gene could be TRBD1 or TRBD2 (5 bases each). Specimen: peripheral blood mononuclear cells (PBMCs), collected at baseline. The sequence derives from a human donor with classical Hodgkin lymphoma. Written as DNA, the CDR3 is TGTGCCAGCAGCTTAGTGGGGGAGAACTTCTACGAGCAGTACTTC. Translation gives CASSLVGENFYEQYF.